The rows below give T cell receptor beta chains drawn from one sample of a study of cytomegalovirus exposure and HLA in healthy donors. Produced via immunoSEQ multiplex PCR; TCRdb's table is partial and in-frame only. Altogether approximately 97,000 clones are present, approximately 80% being singletons, with the ten largest covering about 3.6%. Sequencing was carried out using PBMCs. These TCRs come from a male donor in good health and CMV-seropositive. Both conserved end residues are part of each CDR3. D genes are given only for firm matches. Part of the rows lack a size; the others show once, few, many or a class for expanded clones.

NA,TRBV6-5,TRBJ1-6,TRBD1,CASSRTGESSPLHF,TGTGCCAGCAGTCGGACAGGGGAGAGTTCACCCCTCCACTTT
NA,TRBV2,TRBJ2-3,NA,CASNSPRTDTQYF,TGTGCCAGCAACAGCCCCCGCACAGATACGCAGTATTTT
few,TRBV14,TRBJ1-1,NA,CASSWGGGITEAFF,TGTGCCAGCAGCTGGGGTGGGGGGATCACTGAAGCTTTCTTT
NA,TRBV19,TRBJ2-7,TRBD2,CASSGLAGVEQYF,TGTGCCAGTAGTGGGCTAGCGGGGGTCGAGCAGTACTTC
NA,TRBV18,TRBJ2-1,TRBD1,CASSPGTGINEQFF,TGTGCCAGCTCACCCGGGACAGGGATAAATGAGCAGTTCTTC
NA,TRBV18,TRBJ1-1,NA,CASSPQNSMNTEAFF,TGTGCCAGCTCACCACAGAACTCCATGAACACTGAAGCTTTCTTT
NA,TRBV5-6,TRBJ2-7,NA,CASSLVASYEQYF,TGTGCCAGCAGCTTGGTCGCGTCCTACGAGCAGTACTTC
NA,TRBV15,TRBJ1-2,TRBD1,CATSRDLGTVYGYTF,TGTGCCACCAGCAGAGATCTAGGGACAGTCTATGGCTACACCTTC
NA,TRBV9,TRBJ1-5,NA,CASSVGQGGNQPQHF,TGTGCCAGCAGCGTAGGGCAGGGTGGCAATCAGCCCCAGCATTTT
NA,TRBV7-9,TRBJ1-1,NA,CASSLGLGQVMNTEAFF,TGTGCCAGCAGCTTAGGGTTGGGGCAGGTCATGAACACTGAAGCTTTCTTT
few,TRBV6-5,TRBJ1-1,TRBD1,CASRGTGVWYTEAFF,TGTGCCAGCAGGGGGACAGGCGTCTGGTACACTGAAGCTTTCTTT
NA,TRBV2,TRBJ1-1,TRBD1,CASKKGQDNTEAFF,TGTGCCAGCAAAAAGGGACAGGACAACACTGAAGCTTTCTTT
NA,TRBV12-5,TRBJ1-2,NA,CASGLARGGYGYTF,TGTGCTAGTGGTTTGGCCAGGGGTGGCTATGGCTACACCTTC